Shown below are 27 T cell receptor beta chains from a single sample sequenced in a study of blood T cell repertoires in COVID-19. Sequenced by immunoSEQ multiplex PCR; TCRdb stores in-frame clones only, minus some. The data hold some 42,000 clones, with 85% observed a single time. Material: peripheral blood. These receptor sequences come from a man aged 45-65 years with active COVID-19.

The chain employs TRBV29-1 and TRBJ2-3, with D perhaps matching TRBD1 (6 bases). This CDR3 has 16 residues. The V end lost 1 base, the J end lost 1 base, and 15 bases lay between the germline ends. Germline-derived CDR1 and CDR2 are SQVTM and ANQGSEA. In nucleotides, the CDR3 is TGCAGCGTTGAAGGTTCCAGGGGCCGAGGCACAGATACGCAGTATTTT. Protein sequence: CSVEGSRGRGTDTQYF.

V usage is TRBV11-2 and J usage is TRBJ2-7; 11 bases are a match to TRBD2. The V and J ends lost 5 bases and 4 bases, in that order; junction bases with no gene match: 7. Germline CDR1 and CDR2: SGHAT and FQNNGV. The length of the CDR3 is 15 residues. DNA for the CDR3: TGTGCCAGCAGCGCGGTAGCGGGAGGGCCGTACGAGCAGTACTTC. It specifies CASSAVAGGPYEQYF.

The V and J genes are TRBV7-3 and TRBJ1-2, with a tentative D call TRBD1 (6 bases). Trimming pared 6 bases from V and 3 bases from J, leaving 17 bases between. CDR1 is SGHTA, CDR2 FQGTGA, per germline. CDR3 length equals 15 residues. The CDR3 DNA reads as TGTGCCAGCAGGCTGGCCAGGGGCCTGGACTATGGCTACACCTTC. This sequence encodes CASRLARGLDYGYTF.

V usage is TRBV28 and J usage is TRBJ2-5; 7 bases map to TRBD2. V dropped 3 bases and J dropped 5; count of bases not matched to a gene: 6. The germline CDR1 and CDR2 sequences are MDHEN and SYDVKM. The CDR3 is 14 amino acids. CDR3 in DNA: TGTGCCAGCAGTTTGCGGCGGGAGTTCGAGACCCAGTACTTC. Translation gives CASSLRREFETQYF. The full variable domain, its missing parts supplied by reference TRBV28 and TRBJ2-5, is DVKVTQSSRYLVKRTGEKVFLECVQDMDHENMFWYRQDPGLGLRLIYFSYDVKMKEKGDIPEGYSVSREKKERFSLILESASTNQTSMYLCASSLRREFETQYFGPGTRLLVL.

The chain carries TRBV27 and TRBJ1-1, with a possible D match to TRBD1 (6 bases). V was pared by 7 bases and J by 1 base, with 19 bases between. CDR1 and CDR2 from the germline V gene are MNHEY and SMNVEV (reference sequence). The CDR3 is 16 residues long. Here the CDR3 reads CASNPRIQGGNTEAFF. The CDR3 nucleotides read TGTGCCAGCAATCCCAGAATACAGGGTGGGAACACTGAAGCTTTCTTT.

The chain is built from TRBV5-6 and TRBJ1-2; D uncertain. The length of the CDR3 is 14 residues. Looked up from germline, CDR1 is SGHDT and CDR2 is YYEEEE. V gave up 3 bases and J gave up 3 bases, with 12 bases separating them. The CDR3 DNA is TGTGCCAGCAGCTCTACCCAGGCTCACTATGGCTACACCTTC. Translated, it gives CASSSTQAHYGYTF.

CDR3 DNA sequence: TGTGCCAGCAGCCAAGCGGGGGGGCCCACAGATACGCAGTATTTT. This sequence encodes CASSQAGGPTDTQYF. The rearrangement joins TRBV4-2 to TRBJ2-3; 8 nucleotides align to TRBD2. The germline V gene has CDR1 LGHNA and CDR2 YNFKEQ. V dropped 1 base and J dropped 2; count of bases not matched to a gene: 2. There are 15 residues in the CDR3.

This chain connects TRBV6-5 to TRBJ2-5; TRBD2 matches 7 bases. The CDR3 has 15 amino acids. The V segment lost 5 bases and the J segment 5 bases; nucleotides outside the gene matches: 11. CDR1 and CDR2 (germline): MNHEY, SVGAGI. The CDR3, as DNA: TGTGCCAGCAGTCGGAGGAGGGAGGGCCCGGAGACCCAGTACTTC. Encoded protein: CASSRRREGPETQYF.

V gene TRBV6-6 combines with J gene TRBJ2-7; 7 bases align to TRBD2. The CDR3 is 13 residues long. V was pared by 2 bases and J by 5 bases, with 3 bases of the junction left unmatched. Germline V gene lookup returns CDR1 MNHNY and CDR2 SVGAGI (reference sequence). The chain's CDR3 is CASSYRTSDEQYF. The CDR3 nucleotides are TGTGCCAGCAGTTACCGAACTAGCGACGAGCAGTACTTC.

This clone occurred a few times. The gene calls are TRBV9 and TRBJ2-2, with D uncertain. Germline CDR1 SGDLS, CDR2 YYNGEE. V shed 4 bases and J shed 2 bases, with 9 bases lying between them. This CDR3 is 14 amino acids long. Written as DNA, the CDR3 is TGTGCCAGCAGCCCGCGAGATAACACCGGGGAGCTGTTTTTT. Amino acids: CASSPRDNTGELFF.

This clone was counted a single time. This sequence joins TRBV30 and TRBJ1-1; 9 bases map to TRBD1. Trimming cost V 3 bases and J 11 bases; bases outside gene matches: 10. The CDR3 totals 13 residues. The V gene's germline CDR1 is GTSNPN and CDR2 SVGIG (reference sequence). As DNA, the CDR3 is TGTGCCTGGAGGCTTACAGGGGGCGGACGGGCTTTCTTT. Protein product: CAWRLTGGGRAFF.

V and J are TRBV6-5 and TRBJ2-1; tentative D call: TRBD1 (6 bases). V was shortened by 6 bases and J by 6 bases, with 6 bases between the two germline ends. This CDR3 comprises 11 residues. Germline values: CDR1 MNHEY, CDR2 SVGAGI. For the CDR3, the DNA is TGTGCCAGCAGCAGGGGCAATGAGCAGTTCTTC. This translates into CASSRGNEQFF.

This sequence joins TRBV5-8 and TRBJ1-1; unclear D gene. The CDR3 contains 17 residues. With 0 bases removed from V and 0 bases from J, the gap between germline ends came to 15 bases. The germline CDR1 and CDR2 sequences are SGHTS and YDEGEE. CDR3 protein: CASSLGRGWVMNTEAFF. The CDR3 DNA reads TGTGCCAGCAGCTTGGGTCGGGGTTGGGTCATGAACACTGAAGCTTTCTTT.

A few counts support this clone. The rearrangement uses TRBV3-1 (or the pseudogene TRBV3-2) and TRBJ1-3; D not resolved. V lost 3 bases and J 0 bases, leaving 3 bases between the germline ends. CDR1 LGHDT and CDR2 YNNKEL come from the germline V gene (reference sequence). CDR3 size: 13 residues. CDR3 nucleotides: TGTGCCAGCAGCCACTTCTCTGGAAACACCATATATTTT. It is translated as CASSHFSGNTIYF.

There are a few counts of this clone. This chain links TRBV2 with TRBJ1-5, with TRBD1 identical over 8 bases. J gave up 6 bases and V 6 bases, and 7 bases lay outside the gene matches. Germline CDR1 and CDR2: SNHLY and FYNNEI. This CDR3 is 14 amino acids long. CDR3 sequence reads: CASRDRVAPQPQHF. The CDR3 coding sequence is TGTGCCAGCAGGGACAGGGTAGCCCCTCAGCCCCAGCATTTT.

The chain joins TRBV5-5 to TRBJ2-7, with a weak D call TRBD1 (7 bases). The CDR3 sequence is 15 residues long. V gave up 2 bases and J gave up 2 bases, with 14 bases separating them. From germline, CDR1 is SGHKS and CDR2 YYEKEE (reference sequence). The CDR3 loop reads CASSLLRGETYEQYF. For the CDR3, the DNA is TGTGCCAGCAGCTTACTCAGGGGGGAAACCTACGAGCAGTACTTC. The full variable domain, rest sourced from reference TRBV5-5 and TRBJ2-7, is DAGVTQSPTHLIKTRGQQVTLRCSPISGHKSVSWYQQVLGQGPQFIFQYYEKEERGRGNFPDRFSARQFPNYSSELNVNALLLGDSALYLCASSLLRGETYEQYFGPGTRLTVT.

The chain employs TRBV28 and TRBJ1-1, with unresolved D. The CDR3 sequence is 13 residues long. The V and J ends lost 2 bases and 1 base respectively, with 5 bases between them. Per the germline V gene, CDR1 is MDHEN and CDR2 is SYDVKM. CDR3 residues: CASSLNRNTEAFF. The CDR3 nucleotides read TGTGCCAGCAGTTTAAATCGGAACACTGAAGCTTTCTTT.

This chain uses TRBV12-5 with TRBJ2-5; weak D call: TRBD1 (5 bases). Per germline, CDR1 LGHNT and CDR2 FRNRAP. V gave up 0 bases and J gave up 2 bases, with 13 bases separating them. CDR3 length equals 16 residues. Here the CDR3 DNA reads TGTGCTAGTGGTTTGGTACTCCCCCAGGGACAAGAGACCCAGTACTTC. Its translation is CASGLVLPQGQETQYF.

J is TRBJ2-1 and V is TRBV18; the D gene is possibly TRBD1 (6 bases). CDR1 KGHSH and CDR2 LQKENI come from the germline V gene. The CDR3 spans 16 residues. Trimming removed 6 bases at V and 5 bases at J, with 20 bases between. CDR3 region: CASSQPTRGFDNEQFF. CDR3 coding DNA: TGTGCCAGCTCTCAACCGACCAGGGGTTTCGACAATGAGCAGTTCTTC.

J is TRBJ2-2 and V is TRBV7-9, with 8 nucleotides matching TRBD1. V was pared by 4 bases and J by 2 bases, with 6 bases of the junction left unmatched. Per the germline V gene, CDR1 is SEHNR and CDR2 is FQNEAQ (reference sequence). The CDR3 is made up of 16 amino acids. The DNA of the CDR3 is TGTGCCAGCAGCTACAGGACAGGGCCAAACACCGGGGAGCTGTTTTTT. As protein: CASSYRTGPNTGELFF. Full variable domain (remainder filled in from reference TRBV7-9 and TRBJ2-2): DTGVSQNPRHKITKRGQNVTFRCDPISEHNRLYWYRQTLGQGPEFLTYFQNEAQLEKSRLLSDRFSAERPKGSFSTLEIQRTEQGDSAMYLCASSYRTGPNTGELFFGEGSRLTVL.

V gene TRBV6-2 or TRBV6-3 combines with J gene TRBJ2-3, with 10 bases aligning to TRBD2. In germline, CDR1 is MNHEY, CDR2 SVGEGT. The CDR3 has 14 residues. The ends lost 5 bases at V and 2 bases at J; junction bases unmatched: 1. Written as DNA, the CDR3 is TGTGCCAGCAGTGGACTAGCGGCCACAGATACGCAGTATTTT. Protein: CASSGLAATDTQYF.

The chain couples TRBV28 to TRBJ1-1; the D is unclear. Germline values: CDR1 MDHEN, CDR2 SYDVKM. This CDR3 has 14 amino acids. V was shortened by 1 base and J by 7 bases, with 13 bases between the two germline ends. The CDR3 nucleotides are TGTGCCAGCAGTTTATTCGCCGGATCAGGTGAAGCTTTCTTT. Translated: CASSLFAGSGEAFF.

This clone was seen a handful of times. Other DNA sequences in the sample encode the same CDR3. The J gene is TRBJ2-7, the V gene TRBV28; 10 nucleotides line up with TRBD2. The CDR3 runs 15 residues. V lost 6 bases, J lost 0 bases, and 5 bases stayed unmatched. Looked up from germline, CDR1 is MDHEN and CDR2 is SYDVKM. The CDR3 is CASRRTSGSSYEQYF. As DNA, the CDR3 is TGTGCCAGCAGGCGGACTAGCGGTAGCTCCTACGAGCAGTACTTC.

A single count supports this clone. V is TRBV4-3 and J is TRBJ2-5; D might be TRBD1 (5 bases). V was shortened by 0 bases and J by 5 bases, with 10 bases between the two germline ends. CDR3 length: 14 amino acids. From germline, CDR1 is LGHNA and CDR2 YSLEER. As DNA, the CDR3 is TGCGCCAGCAGCCAAGATACCAGGGCGGAGACCCAGTACTTC. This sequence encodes CASSQDTRAETQYF.

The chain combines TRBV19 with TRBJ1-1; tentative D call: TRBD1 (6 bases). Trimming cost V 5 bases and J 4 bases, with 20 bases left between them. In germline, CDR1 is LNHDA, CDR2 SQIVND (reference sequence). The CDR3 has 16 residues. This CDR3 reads CASSPMETGRFTEAFF. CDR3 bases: TGTGCCAGTAGTCCGATGGAGACAGGCCGGTTCACTGAAGCTTTCTTT.

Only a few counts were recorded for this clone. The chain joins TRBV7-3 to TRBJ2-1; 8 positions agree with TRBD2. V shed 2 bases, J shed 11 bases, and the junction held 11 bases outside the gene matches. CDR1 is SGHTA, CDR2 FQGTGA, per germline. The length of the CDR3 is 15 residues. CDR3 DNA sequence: TGTGCCAGCAGCTTAGGGACTAGTAGGTCAAATCAGCAGTTCTTC. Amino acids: CASSLGTSRSNQQFF.

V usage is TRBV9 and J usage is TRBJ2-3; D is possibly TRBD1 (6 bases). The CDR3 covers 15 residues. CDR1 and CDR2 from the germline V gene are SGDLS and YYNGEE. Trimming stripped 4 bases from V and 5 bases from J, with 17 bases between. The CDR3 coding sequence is TGTGCCAGCAGCTCGCGGCAGGGGCCGGAAGATACGCAGTATTTT. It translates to CASSSRQGPEDTQYF. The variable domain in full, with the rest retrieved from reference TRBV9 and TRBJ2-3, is DSGVTQTPKHLITATGQRVTLRCSPRSGDLSVYWYQQSLDQGLQFLIQYYNGEERAKGNILERFSAQQFPDLHSELNLSSLELGDSALYFCASSSRQGPEDTQYFGPGTRLTVL.